The entry below describes one TCR beta chain. Only in-frame clones appear in the TCRdb table, and some are missing; sequencing was by immunoSEQ multiplex PCR. The sample includes fewer than 200,000 clones, about 78% of them seen just once. This sample was taken from a study of blood T cell repertoires in COVID-19. The V end was cut by 1 base, the J end by 5 bases, with 17 bases between. The CDR3 extends over 16 amino acids. Looked up from germline, CDR1 is MDHEN and CDR2 is SYDVKM. In Cohort 3, a recovered donor had either two negative PCRs, clearance, or symptom resolution. Input material: PBMCs or T cells enriched from blood (not recorded which). The clonotype originates from a woman aged 50 to 60 who had recovered from COVID-19. The chain joins TRBV28 to TRBJ1-2; D is uncertain. The CDR3 DNA sequence: TGTGCCAGCAGTTTATCGGCGCGGGCGGACCGATATGGCTACACCTTC. Amino acid sequence: CASSLSARADRYGYTF.